The 2 T cell receptor beta chains below come from one sample, sequenced in a study of brain T cells in children with intractable seizures. TCRdb's copy holds only in-frame clones and misses some; the assay was immunoSEQ multiplex PCR. Here the sample spans about 76,000 clones, roughly 91% being singletons. The source was peripheral blood, collected at surgery. The receptors shown here come from a boy less than two years old with tuberous sclerosis and intractable seizures.

The rearrangement joins TRBV28 to TRBJ1-2; D is unresolved. Trimming took 4 bases from V and 7 from J, leaving 19 bases between them. The CDR3 is made up of 15 amino acids. CDR1 and CDR2 from the germline V gene are MDHEN and SYDVKM. CDR3 amino acids: CASSSHEAFLRGYTF. The CDR3 coding sequence is TGTGCCAGCAGTTCCCACGAGGCATTCCTTCGTGGCTACACCTTC.

The V and J genes are TRBV10-3 and TRBJ1-2; D not resolved. This CDR3 contains 13 residues. The germline V gene encodes CDR1 ENHRY and CDR2 SYGVKD. Between the trimmed V and J ends, which lost 6 bases and 5 bases, there was a span of 13 bases. CDR3 sequence reads: CAIRRVLEYGYTF. The DNA for the CDR3 is TGTGCCATCAGGAGGGTCTTAGAATATGGCTACACCTTC.